This TCR beta chain was sequenced in a study of siplizumab effects on memory and regulatory T cells. Whole-study results and caveats: Siplizumab significantly decreased alloreactive sequences from unstimulated CD4+ memory cells. The Treg-derived share of mappable alloreactive CD4+ clones averaged roughly 69% with siplizumab and 26.9% in controls. A minor fraction of alloreactive clones, and no more, mapped to unstimulated subsets. Proliferating siplizumab-culture Tregs lacked confirmation of suppressive function.

Only in-frame clones appear in the TCRdb table, and some are missing; sequencing was by immunoSEQ multiplex PCR. The sample has more than 85,000 clones, roughly 94% seen once. CDR3 length: 13 amino acids. Germline V lookup: CDR1 MGHDK, CDR2 SYGVNS. Trimming took off 0 bases at V and 2 bases at J, with 3 bases between the two ends. This clone has more than one count but fewer than ten. Its cognate antigen is unknown. Sequencing input: Tregs sorted from blood. This sequence was found in a human donor in good health. The chain uses TRBV25-1 and TRBJ2-3; D remains ambiguous. CDR3 in amino acids: CASSEYNTDTQYF. CDR3 DNA: TGTGCCAGCAGTGAATATAACACAGATACGCAGTATTTT.